This record concerns one T cell receptor beta chain sequence. CDR3 length: 11 residues. The V gene lost 7 bases and the J gene lost 8 bases, with 8 bases spanning the gap. The data were obtained in a study of T cell responses to AZD1222 COVID-19 vaccine. Study overall: Researchers grouped second doses given at about 4 or about 12 weeks into one pool.

Assay: immunoSEQ multiplex PCR; the TCRdb copy retains only in-frame clones and omits some. Here the sample spans 180,000 or so clones, 94% being singletons. The sequenced sample was peripheral blood, obtained on day 0 of AZD1222 vaccination. The clonotype comes from an adult in good health. The V gene is TRBV12-3 or TRBV12-4, the J gene TRBJ2-2, with D uncertain. The CDR3 sequence: CASISVGELFF. In DNA form, the CDR3 reads TGTGCCAGCATCTCGGTGGGGGAGCTGTTTTTT.